A selection of T cell receptor beta chains follows, all from one sample in a study of Ad26.COV2.S vaccination and SARS-CoV-2 variants. Sequenced by immunoSEQ multiplex PCR; TCRdb stores in-frame clones only, minus some. The data show about 460,000 clones, roughly nine tenths seen once. The material sequenced was peripheral blood, taken in a trial of Ad26.COV2.S vaccine versus placebo. The receptors were gathered from a person aged 18-60 years who received the Ad26.COV2.S COVID-19 vaccine or a placebo. Each CDR3 is given without its conserved first and last residue. The order of the fields is V gene, J gene, CDR3 protein.

TRBV5-1	TRBJ2-6	ASSLRGWGSGANVLT
TRBV3-1/TRBV3-2	TRBJ2-2	ASSQVVRGELF
TRBV21-1	TRBJ1-5	ASSKEFQVDSNQPQH
TRBV6-5	TRBJ2-3	ASSLAGTDTQY
TRBV27	TRBJ1-6	ASSLLTTGNGLMGALH
TRBV5-4	TRBJ2-5	ASSLGTEETQY
TRBV5-1	TRBJ1-4	ASSRGQTNEKLF
TRBV5-1	TRBJ1-3	ASREKFSGNTIY
TRBV2	TRBJ1-2	ASKVIGYT
TRBV7-3	TRBJ2-2	ASSSGMGTGGNTGELF
TRBV27	TRBJ2-7	ASSLWAGGSALYEQY
TRBV5-4	TRBJ2-1	ASSLAPTSDSDEQF
TRBV5-1	TRBJ1-6	ASSLGENSPLH
TRBV6-5	TRBJ2-1	ASSTPGTSGREQF
TRBV3-1/TRBV3-2	TRBJ1-2	ASSLRQGSFYGYT
TRBV5-1	TRBJ2-7	ASSWTSGTYEQY
TRBV7-2	TRBJ2-7	ASSLVPMGQGGEQY
TRBV6-2/TRBV6-3	TRBJ2-5	ASSPLSGRLETQY
TRBV30	TRBJ1-5	AWSYGGYRNQPQH
TRBV6-6	TRBJ2-3	ASRLTSVTDTQY
TRBV6-5	TRBJ1-3	ASSYSAAGSGNTIY
TRBV27	TRBJ2-6	ASSSGIGANVLT
TRBV28	TRBJ2-7	ASSPPGTEAYEQY
TRBV10-3	TRBJ2-3	AISPRLAGGGDTQY
TRBV9	TRBJ2-1	ASSVGATAYNEQF
TRBV2	TRBJ2-7	ASSDVWGFSYEQY
TRBV21-1	TRBJ1-4	ASSKLETGSLGNEKLF
TRBV6-5	TRBJ2-1	ASSPAGRSYNEQF
TRBV6-1	TRBJ1-5	ASARGQGEQPQH
TRBV7-6	TRBJ1-4	ASGAGGPNEKLF
TRBV5-1	TRBJ1-1	ASSLTGVTKFGNTEAF
TRBV6-6	TRBJ2-7	ASSWTGTSYEQY
TRBV6-5	TRBJ1-5	ASSFLRDSENQPQH
TRBV2	TRBJ2-3	ASSERRQGTDTQY
TRBV19	TRBJ2-3	ASSMGLADTQY
TRBV9	TRBJ2-3	ASSVGAAKGDTQY
TRBV27	TRBJ1-6	ASSFGALSPLH
TRBV10-3	TRBJ1-6	AISEGPRSYNSPLH
TRBV10-2	TRBJ2-1	ASRPTSVEQF
TRBV6-4	TRBJ2-1	ASSALTGGDEQF
TRBV12-3/TRBV12-4	TRBJ1-2	ASSRTTGFGYT
TRBV7-9	TRBJ2-3	ASSQLDTQY
TRBV7-3	TRBJ1-1	ASSELMNTEAF
TRBV6-1	TRBJ2-3	ASSEDTGTGSDTQY
TRBV5-4	TRBJ2-2	ASSIPGQGRIGAGELF
TRBV27	TRBJ1-6	ASRGQVDRPLH
TRBV7-6	TRBJ1-3	ASSSDGDYSGNTIY
TRBV5-8	TRBJ1-3	ASSRILIGNTIY